The sequence of this TCR beta chain was determined in a study of CD8+CD57+ T cells in acquired aplastic anemia. Study-wide context: Yields of DNA that came from sorted CD4+ and CD8+ cells averaged around 3 ug.

This clonotype was found many times. Its cognate antigen is unknown. According to the study, genomic DNA was the template for TCR beta VDJ and CDR3 profiling. TCRdb reprocessed the reads via MiXCR and lists one record per CDR3 protein. The sample consists of 150,000 to 160,000 distinct CDR3 sequences, 40% to 65% of them appearing once. After removal of 0 bases from V and 8 bases from J, the junction contained 2 bases not matched to a gene. The CDR3 runs 15 residues. Germline V CDR1 and CDR2: SGDLS, YYNGEE. The study's findings and limits: Significant differences in CD8+ Simpson's diversity were not observed between patients and controls.

All sequencing subjects had displayed CD8+CD57+ cell expansion on flow cytometry. The J gene is TRBJ1-6, the V gene TRBV9; the match to TRBD1 covers 10 bases. The sequence derives from a human donor with aplastic anemia. Sequencing input: sorted CD4+, CD8+, or CD8+CD57+ T cells (not recorded which) from PBMCs. In DNA form, the CDR3 reads TGTGCCAGCAGCGTAGGTGGGACAGGGGATTCACCCCTCCACTTT. Translating gives CASSVGGTGDSPLHF.